The entry below describes one TCR beta chain. Its antigen is unknown. This entry belongs to a study of cytomegalovirus exposure and HLA in healthy donors. Findings of the study overall: Usually a TCR sequence was rare, but some public TCRs were found in many donors. Associated with cytomegalovirus, according to the listing, were approximately 160 TCR beta chains.

This CDR3 has 16 residues. The V gene end was trimmed by 6 bases and the J gene end by 6 bases; junction bases not matched to a gene: 7. The germline gives CDR1 MRHNA, CDR2 SNTAGT. Using immunoSEQ multiplex PCR, the repertoire was profiled, and TCRdb retains in-frame clones only, with some absent. Of hundreds of thousands of clones in the sample, just over 85% are singletons; the top ten hold roughly 0.82%. The approximately 120-subject validation cohort, separate from the approximately 670-subject first cohort, included the donors. The chain carries TRBV6-4 and TRBJ2-1; 14 bases align to TRBD2. The receptor's source is a woman under 30 in good health and CMV-seronegative. The sample taken for sequencing was PBMCs. The CDR3 DNA is TGTGCCAGCAGCGAAGACGGACTAGCGGGAGGCAATGAGCAGTTCTTC. Its translation: CASSEDGLAGGNEQFF.